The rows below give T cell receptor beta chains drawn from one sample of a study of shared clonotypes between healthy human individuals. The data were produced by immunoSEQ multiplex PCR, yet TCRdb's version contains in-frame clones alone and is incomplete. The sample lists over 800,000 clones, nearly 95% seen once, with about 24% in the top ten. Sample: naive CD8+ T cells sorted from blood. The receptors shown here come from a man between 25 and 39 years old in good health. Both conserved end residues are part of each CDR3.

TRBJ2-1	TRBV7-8	CASSLQPGLAGSSSYNEQFF
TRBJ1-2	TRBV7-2	CASSLKVVDSFQLYGYTF
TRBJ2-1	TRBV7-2	CASSLDLADLYNEQFF
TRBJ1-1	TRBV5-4	CASSLYTEAFF
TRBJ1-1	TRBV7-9	CASSNRVGMNTEAFF
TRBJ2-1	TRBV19	CASSRGTSGSSYNEQFF
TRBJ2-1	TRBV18	CASSGYGGNEQFF
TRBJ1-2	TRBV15	CATSRDRGGFYGYTF
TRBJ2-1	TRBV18	CASSPEEIDDNEQFF
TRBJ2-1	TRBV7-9	CASSYQGLAGGYNEQFF
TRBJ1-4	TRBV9	CASGARTGPNEKLFF
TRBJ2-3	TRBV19	CASSIGTSGTDTQYF
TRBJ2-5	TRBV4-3	CASSQELSGSMGETQYF
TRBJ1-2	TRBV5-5	CASTLIVGYTF
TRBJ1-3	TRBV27	CASSRGGGNTIYF
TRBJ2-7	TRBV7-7	CASSIRQGGEQYF
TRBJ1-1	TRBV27	CASRDLGVNTEAFF
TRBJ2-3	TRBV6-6	CASSRDGGFSDTQYF
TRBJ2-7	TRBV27	CASSSGLSYEQYF
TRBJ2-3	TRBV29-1	CSVDLAGTDTQYF
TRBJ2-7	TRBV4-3	CASSQDSGTNFYEQYF
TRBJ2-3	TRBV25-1	CASSADTQYF
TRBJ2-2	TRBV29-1	CSVEPTGIGELFF
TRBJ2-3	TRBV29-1	CSVEVPSGKTSTDTQYF
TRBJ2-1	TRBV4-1	CASSQAHNNEQFF
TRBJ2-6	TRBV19	CASIGSPGANVLTF
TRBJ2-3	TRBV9	CASSAEGAASTDTQYF
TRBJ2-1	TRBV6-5	CASSYVQGRAGAEQFF
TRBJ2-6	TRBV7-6	CASSLVPSSGANVLTF
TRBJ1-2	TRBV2	CAIHPGQGLYGYTF
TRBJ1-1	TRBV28	CASSMTPNTEAFF
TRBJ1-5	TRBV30	CAWSAGVPPQHF
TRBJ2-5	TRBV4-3	CASSQGISGEETQYF
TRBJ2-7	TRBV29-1	CSVESWTSSSSYEQYF
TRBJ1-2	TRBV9	CASSLSRDHGYTF
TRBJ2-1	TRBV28	CASRGLAGGNEQFF
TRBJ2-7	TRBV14	CASSQAGSAYEQYF
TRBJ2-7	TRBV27	CASSRGDREQYF
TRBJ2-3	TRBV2	CASTPGQGTADTQYF
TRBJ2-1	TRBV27	CASSFFPGGYEQFF
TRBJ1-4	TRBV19	CASSFEGFGDEKLFF
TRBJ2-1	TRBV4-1	CASSQDLRAGNEQFF